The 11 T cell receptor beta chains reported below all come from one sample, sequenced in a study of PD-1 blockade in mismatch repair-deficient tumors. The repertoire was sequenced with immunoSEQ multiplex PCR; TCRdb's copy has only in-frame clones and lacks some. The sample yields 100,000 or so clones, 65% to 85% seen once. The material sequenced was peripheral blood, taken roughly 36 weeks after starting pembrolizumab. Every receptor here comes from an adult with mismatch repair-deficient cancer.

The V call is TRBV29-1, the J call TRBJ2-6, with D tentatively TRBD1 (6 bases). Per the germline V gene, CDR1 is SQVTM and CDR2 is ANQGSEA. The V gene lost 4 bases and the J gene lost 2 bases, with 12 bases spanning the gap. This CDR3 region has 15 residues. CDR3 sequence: CSVGGPLAGANVLTF. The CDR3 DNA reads TGCAGCGTTGGGGGGCCATTGGCTGGGGCCAACGTCCTGACTTTC.

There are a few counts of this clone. The CDR3 is CASSRPGQGAGNTIYF. In DNA form, the CDR3 reads TGTGCCAGCAGCCGCCCGGGACAGGGTGCTGGAAACACCATATATTTT. The V gene is TRBV7-6, the J gene TRBJ1-3, with 9 bases identical to TRBD1. V lost 5 bases and J lost 2; bases outside the gene matches: 7. Germline lookup yields CDR1 SGHVS and CDR2 FNYEAQ. The CDR3 sequence is 16 residues long.

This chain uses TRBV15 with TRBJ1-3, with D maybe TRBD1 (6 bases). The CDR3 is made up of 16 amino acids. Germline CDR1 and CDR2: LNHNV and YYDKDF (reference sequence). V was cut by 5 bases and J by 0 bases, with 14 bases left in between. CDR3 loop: CATSSLQGNSGNTIYF. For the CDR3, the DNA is TGTGCCACCAGCTCCCTACAGGGAAACTCTGGAAACACCATATATTTT.

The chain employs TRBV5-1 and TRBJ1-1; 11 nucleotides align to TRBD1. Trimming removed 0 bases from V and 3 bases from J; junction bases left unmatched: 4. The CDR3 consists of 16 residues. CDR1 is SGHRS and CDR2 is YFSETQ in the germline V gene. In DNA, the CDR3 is TGCGCCAGCAGCTTGGCGGACAGGGGGCCCTACACTGAAGCTTTCTTT. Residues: CASSLADRGPYTEAFF.

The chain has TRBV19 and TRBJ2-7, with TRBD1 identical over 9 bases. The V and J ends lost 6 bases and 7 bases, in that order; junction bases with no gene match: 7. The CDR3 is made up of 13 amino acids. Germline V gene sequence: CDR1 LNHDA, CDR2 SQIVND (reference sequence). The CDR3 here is CASSLDRGNEQYF. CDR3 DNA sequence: TGTGCCAGTAGCCTGGACAGGGGAAATGAGCAGTACTTC.

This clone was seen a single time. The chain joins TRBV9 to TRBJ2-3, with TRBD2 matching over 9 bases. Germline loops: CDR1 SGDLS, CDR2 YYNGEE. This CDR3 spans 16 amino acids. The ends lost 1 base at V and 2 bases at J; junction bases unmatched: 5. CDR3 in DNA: TGTGCCAGCAGCGTACAAGCGGGAGGAAACACAGATACGCAGTATTTT. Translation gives CASSVQAGGNTDTQYF.

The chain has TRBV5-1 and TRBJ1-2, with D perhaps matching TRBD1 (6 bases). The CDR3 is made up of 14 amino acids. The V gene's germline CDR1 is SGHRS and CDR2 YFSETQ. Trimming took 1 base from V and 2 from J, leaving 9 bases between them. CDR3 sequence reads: CASSLSDSNYGYTF. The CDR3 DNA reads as TGCGCCAGCAGCTTGTCGGACAGCAACTATGGCTACACCTTC.

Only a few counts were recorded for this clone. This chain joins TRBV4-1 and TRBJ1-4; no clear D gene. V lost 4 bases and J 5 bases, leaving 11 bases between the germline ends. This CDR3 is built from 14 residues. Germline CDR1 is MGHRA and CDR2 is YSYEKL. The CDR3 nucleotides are TGCGCCAGCAGCCTACAAACGTTCAATGAAAAACTGTTTTTT. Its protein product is CASSLQTFNEKLFF.

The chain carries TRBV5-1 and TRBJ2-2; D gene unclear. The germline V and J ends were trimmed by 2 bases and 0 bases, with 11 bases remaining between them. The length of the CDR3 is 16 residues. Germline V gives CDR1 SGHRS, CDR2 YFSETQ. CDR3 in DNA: TGCGCCAGCAGCTTTGGGTACACCTCGAACACCGGGGAGCTGTTTTTT. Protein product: CASSFGYTSNTGELFF.

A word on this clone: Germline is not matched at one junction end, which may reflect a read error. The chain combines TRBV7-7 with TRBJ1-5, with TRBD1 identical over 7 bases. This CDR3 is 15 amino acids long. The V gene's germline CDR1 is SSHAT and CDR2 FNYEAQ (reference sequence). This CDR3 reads CASSVKTGLDQPQHF. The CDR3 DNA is TGTGCTAGCAGCGTTAAGACAGGGTTGGATCAGCCCCAGCATTTT.

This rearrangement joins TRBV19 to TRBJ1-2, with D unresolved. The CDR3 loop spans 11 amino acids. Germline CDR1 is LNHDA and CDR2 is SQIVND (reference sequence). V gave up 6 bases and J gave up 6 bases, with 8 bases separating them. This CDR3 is CASRRVNGYTF. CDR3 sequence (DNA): TGTGCCAGTAGGCGGGTTAATGGCTACACCTTC.